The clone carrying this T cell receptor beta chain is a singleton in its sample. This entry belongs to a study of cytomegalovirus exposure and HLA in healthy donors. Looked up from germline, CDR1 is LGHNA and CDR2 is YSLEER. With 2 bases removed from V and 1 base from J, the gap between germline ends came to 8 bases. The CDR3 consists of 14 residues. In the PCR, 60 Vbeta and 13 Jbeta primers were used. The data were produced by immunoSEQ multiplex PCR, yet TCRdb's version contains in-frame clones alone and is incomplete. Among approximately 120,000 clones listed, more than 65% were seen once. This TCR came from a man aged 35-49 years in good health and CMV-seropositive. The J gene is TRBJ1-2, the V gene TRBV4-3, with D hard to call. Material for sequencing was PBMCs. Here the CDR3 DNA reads TGCGCCAGCAGCCAAACACAGAATAACTATGGCTACACCTTC. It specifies CASSQTQNNYGYTF.